One and the same sample provided the 16 T cell receptor beta chains below, sequenced in a study of OX40 agonist ivuxolimab in advanced cancers. Profiling relied on immunoSEQ multiplex PCR, and the TCRdb table lists in-frame clones only, not all of them. The repertoire holds 66,000 or so clones, with 85% as singletons. This sample comprised CD4+ or CD8+ T cells sorted from blood, obtained in a trial of the OX40 agonist ivuxolimab. Source of these receptors: an adult with an advanced solid tumor such as melanoma, head and neck, liver or kidney cancer.

Worth noting for this clone: Its ends do not fully match the called genes, so a read error is possible. The chain has TRBV18 and TRBJ2-3; 8 positions match TRBD1. Looked up from germline, CDR1 is KGHSH and CDR2 is LQKENI. The CDR3 extends over 16 amino acids. CDR3 amino acids: CASSPPTLPGTGTQYF. The CDR3 nucleotides read TGTGCCAGCTCACCACCGACACTACCGGGGACAGGTACGCAGTATTTT.

V is TRBV25-1 and J is TRBJ2-5; the D is unclear. The CDR3 sequence is 15 residues long. Trimming cost V 6 bases and J 0 bases, with 14 bases left between them. Germline values: CDR1 MGHDK, CDR2 SYGVNS. As DNA, the CDR3 is TGTGCCAGCAGAGGGATCTCATCGTACCAAGAGACCCAGTACTTC. Encoded protein: CASRGISSYQETQYF.

V is TRBV6-5 and J is TRBJ2-7; D may correspond to TRBD1 or TRBD2 (5 bases each). The CDR3 totals 16 residues. Between the trimmed V and J ends, which lost 0 bases and 6 bases, there was a span of 18 bases. The germline gives CDR1 MNHEY, CDR2 SVGAGI. For the CDR3, the DNA is TGTGCCAGCAGTTACTCGAACATGGGGACCCCGAGCGAGCAGTACTTC. This sequence encodes CASSYSNMGTPSEQYF.

The genes are TRBV6-5 and TRBJ2-7, with D possibly being TRBD1 or TRBD2 (5 bases each). V was cut by 8 bases and J by 0 bases, with 8 bases left in between. The CDR3 has 12 residues. Germline assignment: CDR1 MNHEY and CDR2 SVGAGI. The CDR3 region has the DNA TGTGCCAGCCGGGGCAGCTCCTACGAGCAGTACTTC. It encodes CASRGSSYEQYF.

The table lists this clone with a few counts. The J gene is TRBJ1-3, the V gene TRBV5-1, with D hard to call. Trimming cost V 0 bases and J 2 bases, with 6 bases left between them. This CDR3 spans 14 amino acids. Germline V gene lookup returns CDR1 SGHRS and CDR2 YFSETQ. CDR3 sequence reads: CASSLGPTGNTIYF. CDR3 nucleotides: TGCGCCAGCAGCTTGGGGCCAACTGGAAACACCATATATTTT.

The chain recombines TRBV7-6 with TRBJ2-7; D remains ambiguous. Germline V gives CDR1 SGHVS, CDR2 FNYEAQ. The CDR3 covers 12 residues. Trimming removed 1 base from V and 1 base from J, with 2 bases in between. The DNA of the CDR3 is TGTGCCAGCAGCTTAGGATCCTACGAGCAGTACTTC. Translating gives CASSLGSYEQYF.

The chain employs TRBV10-2 and TRBJ2-3; 11 bases are shared with TRBD2. The trim removed 3 bases at V and 6 bases at J, leaving 2 bases unmatched. Germline V gene sequence: CDR1 WSHSY, CDR2 SAAADI. The CDR3 spans 14 residues. CDR3 in amino acids: CASSELAGVDTQYF. The DNA for the CDR3 is TGCGCCAGCAGTGAACTAGCGGGGGTGGATACGCAGTATTTT.

This sequence joins TRBV28 and TRBJ2-3; 10 bases match TRBD2. This CDR3 contains 16 residues. The ends lost 4 bases at V and 7 bases at J; junction bases unmatched: 11. Germline CDR1 reads MDHEN; CDR2 reads SYDVKM. In DNA form, the CDR3 reads TGTGCCAGCAGTTCACCCGGAGAGCGGGGGGGGAATACGCAGTATTTT. It codes for CASSSPGERGGNTQYF. The full variable domain, in which reference TRBV28 and TRBJ2-3 provide the parts outside the CDR3, is DVKVTQSSRYLVKRTGEKVFLECVQDMDHENMFWYRQDPGLGLRLIYFSYDVKMKEKGDIPEGYSVSREKKERFSLILESASTNQTSMYLCASSSPGERGGNTQYFGPGTRLTVL.

The rearrangement links TRBV2 to TRBJ1-2, with unresolved D. Germline V gene lookup returns CDR1 SNHLY and CDR2 FYNNEI. The CDR3 consists of 11 residues. Trimming cost V 8 bases and J 0 bases, with 4 bases left between them. The CDR3, as DNA: TGTGCCAGCGCCGCTAACTATGGCTACACCTTC. This codes for CASAANYGYTF.

J is TRBJ1-2 and V is TRBV4-1; a possible D gene is TRBD1 (6 bases). Germline V gives CDR1 MGHRA, CDR2 YSYEKL. Trimming stripped 0 bases from V and 6 bases from J, with 11 bases between. The length of the CDR3 is 14 residues. The CDR3 bases are TGCGCCAGCAGCCAAGATCGGGGGCGGGATGGCTACACCTTC. Residues: CASSQDRGRDGYTF.

CDR3 sequence: CASSPQGARYTGELFF. In nucleotides, the CDR3 is TGTGCCAGCTCCCCTCAAGGAGCCAGGTACACCGGGGAGCTGTTTTTT. The chain is built from TRBV18 and TRBJ2-2, with D unclear. CDR1 and CDR2 from the germline V gene are KGHSH and LQKENI. This CDR3 spans 16 amino acids. Trimming removed 6 bases from V and 3 bases from J, with 17 bases in between.

The chain carries TRBV30 and TRBJ2-7; D possibly uses TRBD1 or TRBD2 (5 bases each). The CDR3 totals 15 residues. Between the trimmed V and J ends, which lost 3 bases and 6 bases, there was a span of 21 bases. Germline V gives CDR1 GTSNPN, CDR2 SVGIG (reference sequence). The DNA of the CDR3 is TGTGCCTGGAGGTACCGGGACCAAGAGTTCGTCGAGCAGTACTTC. Its translation: CAWRYRDQEFVEQYF.

V usage is TRBV11-2 and J usage is TRBJ1-3; D gene uncertain. The CDR3 contains 17 residues. Germline values: CDR1 SGHAT, CDR2 FQNNGV. V was clipped by 0 bases and J by 0 bases, with 12 bases between them. DNA for the CDR3: TGTGCCAGCAGCTTAGAGGCCAGGCCATCCTCTGGAAACACCATATATTTT. Its protein is CASSLEARPSSGNTIYF.

This clone was seen a single time. The V and J genes are TRBV7-3 and TRBJ2-1; D is ambiguous. The V end was cut by 3 bases, the J end by 6 bases, with 12 bases between. Germline loops: CDR1 SGHTA, CDR2 FQGTGA. The CDR3 consists of 14 residues. The CDR3 region has the DNA TGTGCCAGCAGCTTCAACGCTATGGCCAATGAGCAGTTCTTC. As protein: CASSFNAMANEQFF.

The V gene is TRBV30, the J gene TRBJ1-1; D is unresolved. CDR3 length equals 16 residues. Germline V gene lookup returns CDR1 GTSNPN and CDR2 SVGIG (reference sequence). V dropped 5 bases and J dropped 4 bases, with 23 bases sitting between them. The CDR3 DNA sequence: TGTGCCTGGGCTGAGTCAGGAACAGTCCTTAGCACTGAAGCTTTCTTT. Translated, it gives CAWAESGTVLSTEAFF.

Only one count was recorded for this clone. The chain couples TRBV4-1 to TRBJ2-2, with D unclear. Looked up from germline, CDR1 is MGHRA and CDR2 is YSYEKL. The V gene lost 0 bases and the J gene lost 4 bases, with 12 bases spanning the gap. The CDR3 has 16 amino acids. DNA of the CDR3: TGCGCCAGCAGCCAAGATCTTTGGTTTCTCACCGGGGAGCTGTTTTTT. It translates to CASSQDLWFLTGELFF.